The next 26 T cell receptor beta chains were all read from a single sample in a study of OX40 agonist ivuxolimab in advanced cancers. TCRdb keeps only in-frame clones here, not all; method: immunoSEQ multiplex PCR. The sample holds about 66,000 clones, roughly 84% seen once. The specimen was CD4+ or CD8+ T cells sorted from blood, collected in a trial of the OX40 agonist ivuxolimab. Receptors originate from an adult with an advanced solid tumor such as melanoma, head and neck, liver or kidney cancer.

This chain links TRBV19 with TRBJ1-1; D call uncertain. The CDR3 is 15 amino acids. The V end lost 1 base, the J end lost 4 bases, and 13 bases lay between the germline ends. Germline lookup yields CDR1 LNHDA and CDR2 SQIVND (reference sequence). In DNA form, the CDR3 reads TGTGCCAGTAGTATAGGGTCCCGAAGCGGCACTGAAGCTTTCTTT. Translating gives CASSIGSRSGTEAFF.

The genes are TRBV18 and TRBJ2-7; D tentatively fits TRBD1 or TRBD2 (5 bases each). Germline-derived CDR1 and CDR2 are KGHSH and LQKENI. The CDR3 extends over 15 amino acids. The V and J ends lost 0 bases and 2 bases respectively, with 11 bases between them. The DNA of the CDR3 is TGTGCCAGCTCACCACCTCGGGACGGAACCTACGAGCAGTACTTC. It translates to CASSPPRDGTYEQYF. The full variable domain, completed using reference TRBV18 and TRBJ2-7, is NAGVMQNPRHLVRRRGQEARLRCSPMKGHSHVYWYRQLPEEGLKFMVYLQKENIIDESGMPKERFSAEFPKEGPSILRIQQVVRGDSAAYFCASSPPRDGTYEQYFGPGTRLTVT.

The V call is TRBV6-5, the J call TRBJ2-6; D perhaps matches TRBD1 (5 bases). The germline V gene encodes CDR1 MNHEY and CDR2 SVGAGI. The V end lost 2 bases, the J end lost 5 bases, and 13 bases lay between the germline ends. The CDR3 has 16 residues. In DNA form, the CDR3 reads TGTGCCAGCAGTTACGGGGCAAGTCGGAGGGCCAACGTCCTGACTTTC. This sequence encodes CASSYGASRRANVLTF.

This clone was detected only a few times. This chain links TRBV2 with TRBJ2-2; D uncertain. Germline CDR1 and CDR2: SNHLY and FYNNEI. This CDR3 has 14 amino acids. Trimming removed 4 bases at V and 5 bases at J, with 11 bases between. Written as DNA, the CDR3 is TGTGCCAGCAGTGGGATTAGCAGTACCGGGGAGCTGTTTTTT. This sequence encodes CASSGISSTGELFF.

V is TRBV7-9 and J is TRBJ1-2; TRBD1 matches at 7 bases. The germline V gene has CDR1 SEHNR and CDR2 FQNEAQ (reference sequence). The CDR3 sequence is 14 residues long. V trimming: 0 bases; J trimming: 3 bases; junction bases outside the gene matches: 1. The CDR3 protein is CASSLATGYYGYTF. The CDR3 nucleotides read TGTGCCAGCAGCTTAGCGACAGGGTACTATGGCTACACCTTC.

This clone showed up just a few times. CDR3: CASTELGTNSGNTIYF. CDR3 nucleotide sequence: TGTGCCAGCACCGAATTGGGGACAAACTCTGGAAACACCATATATTTT. V gene TRBV5-6 combines with J gene TRBJ1-3; tentatively, D is TRBD1 (6 bases). The germline gives CDR1 SGHDT, CDR2 YYEEEE. Trimming took 6 bases from V and 0 from J, leaving 16 bases between them. The CDR3 contains 16 residues.

This CDR3 is CASSGWGMDSNQPQHF. The CDR3 DNA is TGTGCCAGCAGTGGGTGGGGGATGGATAGCAATCAGCCCCAGCATTTT. The chain combines TRBV2 with TRBJ1-5, with D perhaps matching TRBD1 (5 bases). The CDR3 covers 16 residues. From germline, CDR1 is SNHLY and CDR2 FYNNEI. V was pared by 4 bases and J by 0 bases, with 13 bases between.

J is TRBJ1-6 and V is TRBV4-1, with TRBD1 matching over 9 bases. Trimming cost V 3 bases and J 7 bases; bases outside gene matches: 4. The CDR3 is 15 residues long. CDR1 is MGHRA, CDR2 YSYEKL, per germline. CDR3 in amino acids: CASSHGTGPNSPLHF. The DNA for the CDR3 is TGCGCCAGCAGCCACGGGACAGGGCCCAATTCACCCCTCCACTTT.

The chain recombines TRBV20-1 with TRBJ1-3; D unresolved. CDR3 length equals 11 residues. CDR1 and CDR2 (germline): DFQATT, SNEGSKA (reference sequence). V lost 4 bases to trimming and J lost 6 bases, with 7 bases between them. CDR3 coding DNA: TGCAGTGCTACCCGGGCAAACACCATATATTTT. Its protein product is CSATRANTIYF.

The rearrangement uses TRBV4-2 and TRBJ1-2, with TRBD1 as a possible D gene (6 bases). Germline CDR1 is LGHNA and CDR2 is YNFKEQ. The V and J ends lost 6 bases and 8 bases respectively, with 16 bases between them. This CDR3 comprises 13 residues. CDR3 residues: CASREQGFGGYTF. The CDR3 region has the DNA TGTGCCAGCAGGGAGCAGGGGTTCGGGGGCTACACCTTC.

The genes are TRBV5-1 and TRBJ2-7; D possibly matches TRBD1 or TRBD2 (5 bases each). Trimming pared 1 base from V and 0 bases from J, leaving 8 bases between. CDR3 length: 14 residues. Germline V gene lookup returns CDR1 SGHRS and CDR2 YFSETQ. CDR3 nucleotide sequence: TGCGCCAGCAGCTTGTCAGGGAGCTCCTACGAGCAGTACTTC. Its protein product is CASSLSGSSYEQYF. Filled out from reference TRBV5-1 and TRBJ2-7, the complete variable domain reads KAGVTQTPRYLIKTRGQQVTLSCSPISGHRSVSWYQQTPGQGLQFLFEYFSETQRNKGNFPGRFSGRQFSNSRSEMNVSTLELGDSALYLCASSLSGSSYEQYFGPGTRLTVT.

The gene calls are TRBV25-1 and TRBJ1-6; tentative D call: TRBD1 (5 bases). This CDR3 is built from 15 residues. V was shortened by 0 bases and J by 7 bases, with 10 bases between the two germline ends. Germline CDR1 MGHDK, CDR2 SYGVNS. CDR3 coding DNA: TGTGCCAGCAGTGAATATGGCCAGGGAAATTCACCCCTCCACTTT. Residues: CASSEYGQGNSPLHF. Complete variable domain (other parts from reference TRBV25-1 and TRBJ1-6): EADIYQTPRYLVIGTGKKITLECSQTMGHDKMYWYQQDPGMELHLIHYSYGVNSTEKGDLSSESTVSRIRTEHFPLTLESARPSHTSQYLCASSEYGQGNSPLHFGNGTRLTVT.

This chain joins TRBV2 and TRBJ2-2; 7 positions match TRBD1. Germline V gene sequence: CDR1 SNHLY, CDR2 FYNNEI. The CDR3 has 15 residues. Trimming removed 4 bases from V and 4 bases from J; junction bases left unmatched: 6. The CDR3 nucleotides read TGTGCCAGCAGTGGAGACAGGGATGGCACCGGGGAGCTGTTTTTT. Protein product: CASSGDRDGTGELFF. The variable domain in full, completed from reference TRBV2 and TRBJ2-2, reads EPEVTQTPSHQVTQMGQEVILRCVPISNHLYFYWYRQILGQKVEFLVSFYNNEISEKSEIFDDQFSVERPDGSNFTLKIRSTKLEDSAMYFCASSGDRDGTGELFFGEGSRLTVL.

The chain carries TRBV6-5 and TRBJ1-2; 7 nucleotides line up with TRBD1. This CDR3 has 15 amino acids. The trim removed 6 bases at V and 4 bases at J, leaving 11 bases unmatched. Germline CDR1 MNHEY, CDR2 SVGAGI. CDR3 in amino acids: CASRTTGEGAYGYTF. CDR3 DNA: TGTGCCAGCAGAACCACAGGGGAAGGGGCCTATGGCTACACCTTC.

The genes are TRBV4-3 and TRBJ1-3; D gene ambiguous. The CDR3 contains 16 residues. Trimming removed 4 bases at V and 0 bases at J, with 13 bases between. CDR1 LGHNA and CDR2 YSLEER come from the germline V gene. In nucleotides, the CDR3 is TGCGCCAGCAGCCCAACGCTGACGGGCTCTGGAAACACCATATATTTT. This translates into CASSPTLTGSGNTIYF.

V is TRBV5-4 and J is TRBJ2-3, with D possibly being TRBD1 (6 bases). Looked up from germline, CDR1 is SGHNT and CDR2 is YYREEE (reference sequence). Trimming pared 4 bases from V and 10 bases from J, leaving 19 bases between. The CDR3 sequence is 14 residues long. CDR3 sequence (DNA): TGTGCCAGCAGCCCAGTCTCAGGCTCAGGGGCGCAGTATTTT. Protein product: CASSPVSGSGAQYF. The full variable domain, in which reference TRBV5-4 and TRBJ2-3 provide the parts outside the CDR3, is ETGVTQSPTHLIKTRGQQVTLRCSSQSGHNTVSWYQQALGQGPQFIFQYYREEENGRGNFPPRFSGLQFPNYSSELNVNALELDDSALYLCASSPVSGSGAQYFGPGTRLTVL.

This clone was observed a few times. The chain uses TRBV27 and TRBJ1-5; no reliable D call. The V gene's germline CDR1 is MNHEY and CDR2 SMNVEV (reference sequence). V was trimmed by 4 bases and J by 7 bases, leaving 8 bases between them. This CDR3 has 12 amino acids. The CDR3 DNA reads TGTGCCAGCAGTTCCTCAGACCAGCCCCAGCATTTT. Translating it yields CASSSSDQPQHF.

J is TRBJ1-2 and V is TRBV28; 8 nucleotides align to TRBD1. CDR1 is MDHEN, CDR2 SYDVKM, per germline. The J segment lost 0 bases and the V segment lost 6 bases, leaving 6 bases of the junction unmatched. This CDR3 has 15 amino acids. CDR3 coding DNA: TGTGCCAGCAGGCGGGGACAGGTAGCTAACTATGGCTACACCTTC. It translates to CASRRGQVANYGYTF.

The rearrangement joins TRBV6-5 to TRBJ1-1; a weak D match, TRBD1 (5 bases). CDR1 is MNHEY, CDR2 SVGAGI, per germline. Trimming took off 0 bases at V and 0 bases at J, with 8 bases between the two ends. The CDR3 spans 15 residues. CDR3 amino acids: CASSYSAGMNTEAFF. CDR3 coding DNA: TGTGCCAGCAGTTACTCAGCAGGGATGAACACTGAAGCTTTCTTT.

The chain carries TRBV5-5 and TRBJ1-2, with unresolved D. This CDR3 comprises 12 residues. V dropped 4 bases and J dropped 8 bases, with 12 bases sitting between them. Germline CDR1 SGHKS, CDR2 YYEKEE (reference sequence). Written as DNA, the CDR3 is TGTGCCAGCAGCCCTTGGGTGAGCGGCTACACCTTC. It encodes CASSPWVSGYTF.

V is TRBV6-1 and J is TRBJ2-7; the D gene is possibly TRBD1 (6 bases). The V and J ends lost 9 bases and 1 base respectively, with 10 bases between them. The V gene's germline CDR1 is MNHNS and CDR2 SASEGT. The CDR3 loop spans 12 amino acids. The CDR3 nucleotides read TGTGCCAGTTACAGGGTTTCCTACGAGCAGTACTTC. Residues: CASYRVSYEQYF.

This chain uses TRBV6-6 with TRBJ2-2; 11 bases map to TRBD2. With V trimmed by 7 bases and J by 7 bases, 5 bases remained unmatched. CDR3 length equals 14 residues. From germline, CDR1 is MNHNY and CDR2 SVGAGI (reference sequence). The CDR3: CASISGGVVGELFF. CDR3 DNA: TGTGCCAGCATTAGCGGGGGGGTTGTCGGGGAGCTGTTTTTT.

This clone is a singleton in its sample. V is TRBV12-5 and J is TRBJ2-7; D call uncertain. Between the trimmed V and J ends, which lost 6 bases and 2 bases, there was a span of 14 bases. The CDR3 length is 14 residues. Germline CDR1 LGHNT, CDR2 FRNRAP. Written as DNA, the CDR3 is TGTGCTAGTGGCCTCCCAGGTAACCCCTACGAGCAGTACTTC. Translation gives CASGLPGNPYEQYF.

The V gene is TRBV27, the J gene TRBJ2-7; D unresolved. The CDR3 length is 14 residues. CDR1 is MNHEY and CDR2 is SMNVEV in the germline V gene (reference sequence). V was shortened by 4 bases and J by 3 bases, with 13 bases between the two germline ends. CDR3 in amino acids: CASSSGTRIYEQYF. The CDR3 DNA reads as TGTGCCAGCAGTTCGGGTACGAGGATCTACGAGCAGTACTTC.

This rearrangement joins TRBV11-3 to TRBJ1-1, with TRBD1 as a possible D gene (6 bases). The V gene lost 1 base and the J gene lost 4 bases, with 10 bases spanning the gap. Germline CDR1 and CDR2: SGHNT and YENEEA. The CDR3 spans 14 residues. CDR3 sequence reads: CASSLGGGATEAFF. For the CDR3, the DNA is TGTGCCAGCAGCTTAGGAGGGGGGGCCACTGAAGCTTTCTTT.

CDR3 sequence reads: CASSPRPSGPNEQYF. The CDR3 DNA is TGTGCCAGCTCACCAAGACCCAGCGGCCCCAACGAGCAGTACTTC. The rearrangement uses TRBV18 and TRBJ2-7; D is perhaps TRBD2 (5 bases). The CDR3 runs 15 residues. V lost 2 bases to trimming and J lost 5 bases, with 16 bases between them. Germline loops: CDR1 KGHSH, CDR2 LQKENI.